This T cell receptor beta chain was recovered during a study of T and B cells in COVID-19 patients. Background on the study: Critical illness requiring mechanical ventilation or extracorporeal membrane oxygenation affected 12 of 20 active-infection patients.

Judged by abundance, this clonotype is medium-sized. Its antigen is as yet unknown. Study-wide points: Early severe-case samples and blood from mildly ill patients during symptoms were in short supply. At recovery TRB diversity and richness exceeded healthy donors, after highly clonal active COVID-19 repertoires.

Each TRB amplification used roughly 220-550 ng of genomic DNA from blood. Multiplex PCR with BIOMED2 TRB-A/B primer pools amplified TRB rearrangements. MiXCR, applied by TCRdb to the multiplex PCR reads, yields one record per CDR3 protein. The data show about 4,100 distinct CDR3 sequences, around a quarter seen once. The ends were cut back, 4 bases at V and 0 bases at J, with 20 bases in the middle. This CDR3 has 18 amino acids. Germline values: CDR1 PRHDT, CDR2 FYEKMQ (reference sequence). The rearrangement uses TRBV13 and TRBJ2-3; tentative D call: TRBD2 (6 bases). Sequenced sample: blood. The TCR was taken from a human donor with active COVID-19. The donor label of this sample is uncertain. In nucleotides, the CDR3 is TGTGCCAGCAGCTCCGAGGGGTTGGGGGACTCTAGCACAGATACGCAGTATTTT. Its translation: CASSSEGLGDSSTDTQYF.